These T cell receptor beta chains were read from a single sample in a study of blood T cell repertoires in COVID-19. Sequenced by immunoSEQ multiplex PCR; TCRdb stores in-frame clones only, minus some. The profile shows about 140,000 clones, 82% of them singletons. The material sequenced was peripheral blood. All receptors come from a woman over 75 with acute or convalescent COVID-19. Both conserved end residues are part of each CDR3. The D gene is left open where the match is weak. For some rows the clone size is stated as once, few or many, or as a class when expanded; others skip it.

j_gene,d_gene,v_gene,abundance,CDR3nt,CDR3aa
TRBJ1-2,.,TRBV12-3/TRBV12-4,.,TGTGCCAGCACCGAACAGGGAATCCCTGGCTACACCTTC,CASTEQGIPGYTF
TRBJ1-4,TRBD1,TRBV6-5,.,TGTGCCAGCAGGGACAGGGTTTGGGAAGTGTTTTTT,CASRDRVWEVFF
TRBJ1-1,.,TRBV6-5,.,TGTGCCAGCACCAAGAGGGGGGGGACTGAAGCTTTCTTT,CASTKRGGTEAFF
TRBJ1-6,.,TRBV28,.,TGTGCCAGCAGTTACAGGAATTCACCCCTCCACTTT,CASSYRNSPLHF
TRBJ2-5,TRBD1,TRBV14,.,TGTGCCAGCAGCCTATGGACAGGACGTCAAGAGACCCAGTACTTC,CASSLWTGRQETQYF
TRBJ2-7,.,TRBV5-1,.,TGCGCCAGCAGCCCCTGGTTAGCGGAGGCCTACGAGCAGTACTTC,CASSPWLAEAYEQYF
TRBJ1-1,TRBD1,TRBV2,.,TGTGCCAGCACGTGGCAGGGGGCGGTGAACACTGAAGCTTTCTTT,CASTWQGAVNTEAFF
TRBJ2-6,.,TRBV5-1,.,TGCGCCAGCAGTTTAGGGGCTGGGGCCAACGTCCTGACTTTC,CASSLGAGANVLTF
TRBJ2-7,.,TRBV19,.,TGTGCCAGTAGTACCGAGGAGGGCCGCGAGCAGTACTTC,CASSTEEGREQYF
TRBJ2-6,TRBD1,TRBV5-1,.,TGCGCCAGCAGCTTGGACTGGCAGGGGGAGCGATTTGGGGCCAACGTCCTGACTTTC,CASSLDWQGERFGANVLTF
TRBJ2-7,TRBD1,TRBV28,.,TGTGCCAGCAGTTTAATTAGGGGGCTATGGTACTTC,CASSLIRGLWYF
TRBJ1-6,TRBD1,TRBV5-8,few,TGTGCCAGCAGCTTAAGGACAGGGGAAAGCTCCTATAATTCACCCCTCCACTTT,CASSLRTGESSYNSPLHF
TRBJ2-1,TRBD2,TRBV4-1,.,TGCGCCAGCAGCCAAGACGATTTAGCGGGAGGGCCCAATGAGCAGTTCTTC,CASSQDDLAGGPNEQFF
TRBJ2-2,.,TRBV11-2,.,TGTGCCAGCAGCCCTAGCCGTGGGAAGACCGGGGAGCTGTTTTTT,CASSPSRGKTGELFF
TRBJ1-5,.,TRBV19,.,TGTGCCAGTAGTAGGCCCCAGGGACACAGTGTGGATCAGCCCCAGCATTTT,CASSRPQGHSVDQPQHF
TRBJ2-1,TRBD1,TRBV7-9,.,TGTGCCAGCAGCTTATTTCCGGGACAGGGCAGGAGATCCTACAATGAGCAGTTCTTC,CASSLFPGQGRRSYNEQFF
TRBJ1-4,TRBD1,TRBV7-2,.,TGTGCCAGCAGCTCGAAGAGGGACAGGGGGCCTCGGGAAAAACTGTTTTTT,CASSSKRDRGPREKLFF
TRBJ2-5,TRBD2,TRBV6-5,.,TGTGCCAGCAGTAGAAAGTGGCTAGCGGGAGAGACCCAGTACTTC,CASSRKWLAGETQYF
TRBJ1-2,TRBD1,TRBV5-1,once,TGCGCCAGCAGCTTGGGGGGACAGGGGTATGGCTACACCTTC,CASSLGGQGYGYTF
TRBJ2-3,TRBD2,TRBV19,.,TGTGCCAGTAGTCTTGGGACTAGCGGGATTGGAGATACGCAGTATTTT,CASSLGTSGIGDTQYF
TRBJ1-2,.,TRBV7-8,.,TGTGCCAGCAGCTTACAAGGCCAGGTAGCGAGCTACACCTTC,CASSLQGQVASYTF
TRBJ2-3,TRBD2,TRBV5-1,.,TGCGCCAGCAGCCCCGAGGGACTAGCGGGGGAGACCACAGATACGCAGTATTTT,CASSPEGLAGETTDTQYF
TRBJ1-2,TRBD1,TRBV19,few,TGTGCCAGTAGTATTATCCCCCGGACAGGGGGCGTCAACGGCTACACCTTC,CASSIIPRTGGVNGYTF
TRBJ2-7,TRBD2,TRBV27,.,TGTGCCAGCAGTTTATCCCCCTCGGGGGGAGACCCCTACGAGCAGTACTTC,CASSLSPSGGDPYEQYF
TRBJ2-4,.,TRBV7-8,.,TGTGCCAGCAGCTTATATTTCAGGGGAGTCAAAAACATTCAGTACTTC,CASSLYFRGVKNIQYF
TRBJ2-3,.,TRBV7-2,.,TGTGCCACCCGGGACTCCGGGAGTGATACGCAGTATTTT,CATRDSGSDTQYF
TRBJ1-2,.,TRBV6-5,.,TGTGCCAGCAGCCCAAGGACAGACAACTATGGCTACACCTTC,CASSPRTDNYGYTF
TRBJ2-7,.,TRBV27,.,TGTGCCAGCAGTTTATCTCCCCTGAGGGAGCAGTACTTC,CASSLSPLREQYF
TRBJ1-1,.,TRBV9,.,TGTGCCAGCAGCGTATCCCCCTGGAACACTGAAGCTTTCTTT,CASSVSPWNTEAFF
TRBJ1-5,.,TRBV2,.,TGTGCCAGCAGTGAAATGGCAGGTTCTCAGCCCCAGCATTTT,CASSEMAGSQPQHF
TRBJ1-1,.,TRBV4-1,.,TGCGCCAGCAGCCAAGATGTTCAGGTTACAAGTGAAGCTTTCTTT,CASSQDVQVTSEAFF
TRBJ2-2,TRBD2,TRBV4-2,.,TGTGCCAGCAGCCAACTCCCAGCGGGGCGCCCCGGGGAGCTGTTTTTT,CASSQLPAGRPGELFF
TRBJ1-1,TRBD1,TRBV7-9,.,TGTGCCAGCAGCACGACAGGGCTTCCTGAAGCTTTCTTT,CASSTTGLPEAFF
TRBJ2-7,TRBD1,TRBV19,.,TGTGCCAGTAGTTGGTCAGGGGGCCGGTACGAGCAGTACTTC,CASSWSGGRYEQYF
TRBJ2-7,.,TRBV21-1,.,TGTGCCAGCAGCAAAGCGGCAGGCCACTACGAGCAGTACTTC,CASSKAAGHYEQYF
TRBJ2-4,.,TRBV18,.,TGTGCCAGCTCCCCTCGAGAGGAGGACATTCAGTACTTC,CASSPREEDIQYF
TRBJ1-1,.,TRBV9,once,TGTGCCAGCAGCGTAGGCAGGGCCAACACTGAAGCTTTCTTT,CASSVGRANTEAFF